The 17 T cell receptor beta chains in this list originate from one sample, sequenced in a study of cytomegalovirus exposure and HLA in healthy donors. PCR amplification relied on 60 Vbeta primers (plus 13 Jbeta primers). The method was immunoSEQ multiplex PCR; TCRdb's version includes in-frame clones alone and lacks a portion of them. The sample consists of fewer than 250,000 clones, around 83% of them appearing once. What was sequenced was PBMCs. These receptor sequences come from a girl under 18 in good health and CMV-seronegative.

This chain joins TRBV5-1 and TRBJ1-5, with 8 bases that match TRBD1. CDR1 and CDR2 from the germline V gene are SGHRS and YFSETQ. V was clipped by 2 bases and J by 8 bases; unmatched bases: 9. This CDR3 has 15 residues. The DNA of the CDR3 is TGCGCCAGCAGCTTAGGACAGGGACTGAGGGAGCCCCAGCATTTT. It translates to CASSLGQGLREPQHF. The entire variable domain, with the rest obtained from reference TRBV5-1 and TRBJ1-5, is as follows: KAGVTQTPRYLIKTRGQQVTLSCSPISGHRSVSWYQQTPGQGLQFLFEYFSETQRNKGNFPGRFSGRQFSNSRSEMNVSTLELGDSALYLCASSLGQGLREPQHFGDGTRLSIL.

The chain couples TRBV18 to TRBJ1-2; D is perhaps TRBD1 (6 bases). Trimming removed 6 bases from V and 1 base from J, with 15 bases in between. This CDR3 is 15 amino acids long. The germline CDR1 and CDR2 sequences are KGHSH and LQKENI. The CDR3 DNA follows: TGTGCCAGCTCGCCTCGGACAGAGGTTAACTATGGCTACACCTTC. Translating gives CASSPRTEVNYGYTF.

The V gene is TRBV18, the J gene TRBJ1-5; a weak D match, TRBD1 (6 bases). This CDR3 has 16 amino acids. Trimming cost V 3 bases and J 2 bases, with 14 bases left between them. Germline-derived CDR1 and CDR2 are KGHSH and LQKENI. DNA of the CDR3: TGTGCCAGCTCACCCCCCGGGGCAGGGGGCAATCAGCCCCAGCATTTT. It yields the protein CASSPPGAGGNQPQHF.

Here the CDR3 reads CASSAAVKTQYF. DNA of the CDR3: TGTGCCAGCAGTGCGGCGGTAAAGACCCAGTACTTC. The chain combines TRBV6-1 with TRBJ2-5; D uncertain. The CDR3 is 12 residues long. Trimming removed 4 bases from V and 6 bases from J, with 9 bases in between. From germline, CDR1 is MNHNS and CDR2 SASEGT.

DNA of the CDR3: TGTGCCAGCAGCTTGACAGGGATTCGGGGCTACACCTTC. This codes for CASSLTGIRGYTF. This sequence joins TRBV7-2 and TRBJ1-2; TRBD1 aligns across 7 bases. The V segment lost 3 bases and the J segment 8 bases; nucleotides outside the gene matches: 6. The V gene's germline CDR1 is SGHTA and CDR2 FQGNSA. There are 13 residues in the CDR3.

The chain combines TRBV28 with TRBJ2-1; 7 nucleotides match TRBD1. The CDR3 totals 13 residues. V was pared by 6 bases and J by 5 bases, with 4 bases of the junction left unmatched. The germline CDR1 and CDR2 sequences are MDHEN and SYDVKM. The CDR3 DNA reads TGTGCCAGCAGACCAGGGGGACACAATGAGCAGTTCTTC. It codes for CASRPGGHNEQFF.

The chain uses TRBV9 and TRBJ2-7, with D maybe TRBD1 (6 bases). CDR1 is SGDLS and CDR2 is YYNGEE in the germline V gene. V shed 4 bases and J shed 3 bases, with 14 bases lying between them. The CDR3 is made up of 14 amino acids. CDR3 sequence: CASSISGVSYEQYF. The CDR3 region has the DNA TGTGCCAGCAGCATATCAGGGGTAAGCTACGAGCAGTACTTC.

The chain couples TRBV21-1 to TRBJ1-3. TRBV21-1 is annotated as a pseudogene. The CDR3 runs to 14 residues. The CDR3 coding sequence is TGTGCCAGCAGCAAAGCTCCTGCGGGAAACACCATATATTTT. This encodes CASSKAPAGNTIYF.

This chain joins TRBV5-1 and TRBJ1-2; 10 nucleotides align to TRBD1. Germline CDR1 and CDR2: SGHRS and YFSETQ. This CDR3 contains 17 residues. Trimming cost V 7 bases and J 6 bases; bases outside gene matches: 18. Written as DNA, the CDR3 is TGCGCCAGCGCTAGAGATCCCCCGGGACAGGGGTTCCATGGCTACACCTTC. Translating it yields CASARDPPGQGFHGYTF.

V is TRBV19 and J is TRBJ1-1, with D possibly being TRBD1 (5 bases). Between the trimmed V and J ends, which lost 3 bases and 11 bases, there was a span of 22 bases. The V gene's germline CDR1 is LNHDA and CDR2 SQIVND (reference sequence). CDR3 length: 15 amino acids. The CDR3 here is CASSMGWAGDETAFF. The CDR3 bases are TGTGCCAGTAGTATGGGATGGGCGGGGGACGAGACGGCTTTCTTT.

This sequence joins TRBV14 and TRBJ2-1; D not certain. CDR3 length: 13 amino acids. CDR1 SGHDN and CDR2 FVKESK come from the germline V gene. Trimming removed 0 bases from V and 10 bases from J, with 10 bases in between. The CDR3 here is CASSQDTVREQFF. The CDR3 nucleotides read TGTGCCAGCAGCCAAGATACAGTAAGAGAGCAGTTCTTC.

The V call is TRBV28, the J call TRBJ2-7; 7 bases agree with TRBD1. CDR1 and CDR2 (germline): MDHEN, SYDVKM. Trimming removed 6 bases from V and 6 bases from J; junction bases left unmatched: 8. This CDR3 spans 13 amino acids. The CDR3 DNA is TGTGCCAGCAGACCCCCCGAGGGGGCCGAGCAGTACTTC. Translation: CASRPPEGAEQYF.

The CDR3 here is CASHRGGANYGYTF. The CDR3 DNA sequence: TGTGCCAGCCACCGCGGAGGGGCCAACTATGGCTACACCTTC. V gene TRBV19 combines with J gene TRBJ1-2; D might be TRBD1 (5 bases). The CDR3 is 14 amino acids. Trimming stripped 9 bases from V and 2 bases from J, with 16 bases between. Germline V lookup: CDR1 LNHDA, CDR2 SQIVND (reference sequence).

The chain carries TRBV7-3 and TRBJ1-2, with 8 bases identical to TRBD1. This CDR3 is built from 15 residues. From germline, CDR1 is SGHTA and CDR2 FQGTGA. The V segment lost 3 bases and the J segment 0 bases; nucleotides outside the gene matches: 3. CDR3 DNA: TGTGCCAGCAGCTTTACAGGGGGATCTAACTATGGCTACACCTTC. Its protein product is CASSFTGGSNYGYTF.

V gene TRBV11-1 combines with J gene TRBJ2-1; 13 nucleotides line up with TRBD2. In germline, CDR1 is SGHAT, CDR2 FQDESV (reference sequence). This CDR3 is 15 amino acids long. V was pared by 5 bases and J by 7 bases, with 5 bases of the junction left unmatched. The CDR3 sequence is CASSTTSGRSNEQFF. Here the CDR3 DNA reads TGTGCCAGCAGCACGACTAGCGGGAGGTCAAATGAGCAGTTCTTC.

The chain employs TRBV10-1 and TRBJ2-5; the match to TRBD2 covers 9 bases. This CDR3 has 15 amino acids. After removal of 9 bases from V and 5 bases from J, the junction contained 13 bases not matched to a gene. Germline V gene sequence: CDR1 WNHNN, CDR2 SYGVQD (reference sequence). This CDR3 reads CARQGLCGREETQYF. The DNA of the CDR3 is TGCGCCAGACAAGGTCTTTGCGGGAGGGAGGAGACCCAGTACTTC.

The chain employs TRBV5-1 and TRBJ2-4; tentative D call: TRBD2 (6 bases). Germline-derived CDR1 and CDR2 are SGHRS and YFSETQ. The CDR3 is 14 residues long. V was trimmed by 4 bases and J by 8 bases, leaving 16 bases between them. CDR3 in DNA: TGCGCCAGCAGCGGCGGGGAGAGGACGGACATTCAGTACTTC. It codes for CASSGGERTDIQYF.